The 11 T cell receptor beta chains listed next were all sequenced from one sample in a study of graft-versus-host responses after intestinal transplantation. This table comes from immunoSEQ multiplex PCR, and its TCRdb copy is limited to in-frame clones, with some not included. Here the sample spans some 81,000 clones, roughly nine tenths being singletons. Antigen specificity for these receptors is unknown. The input for sequencing was unstimulated CD4+ T cells sorted from spleen or lymph node cells, taken before intestinal transplant. The receptors were sampled from a human donor who received an intestinal transplant.

On this clone itself: Other DNA sequences in this sample translate to the same CDR3. J is TRBJ1-5 and V is TRBV5-1, with unresolved D. The ends were cut back, 4 bases at V and 4 bases at J, with 9 bases in the middle. The CDR3 has 13 residues. Germline lookup yields CDR1 SGHRS and CDR2 YFSETQ. The CDR3 here is CASSVDGNQPQHF. The DNA of the CDR3 is TGCGCCAGCAGCGTGGACGGGAATCAGCCCCAGCATTTT. Variable domain in full (rest from reference TRBV5-1 and TRBJ1-5): KAGVTQTPRYLIKTRGQQVTLSCSPISGHRSVSWYQQTPGQGLQFLFEYFSETQRNKGNFPGRFSGRQFSNSRSEMNVSTLELGDSALYLCASSVDGNQPQHFGDGTRLSIL.

The chain has TRBV6-1 and TRBJ2-2, with 8 bases that match TRBD2. Germline V lookup: CDR1 MNHNS, CDR2 SASEGT. There are 16 residues in the CDR3. V was clipped by 2 bases and J by 5 bases; unmatched bases: 7. CDR3 protein: CASSETLAGQTGELFF. CDR3 DNA: TGTGCCAGCAGTGAAACGCTAGCGGGTCAGACCGGGGAGCTGTTTTTT.

V and J are TRBV6-6 and TRBJ1-1, with 7 bases identical to TRBD1. The germline gives CDR1 MNHNY, CDR2 SVGAGI (reference sequence). The CDR3 contains 15 residues. The junction had 7 bases not matched to a gene; V was cut back by 5 bases and J by 1 base. The CDR3 here is CASSPPPGGNTEAFF. CDR3 sequence (DNA): TGTGCCAGCAGTCCCCCCCCAGGGGGGAACACTGAAGCTTTCTTT.

This sequence joins TRBV5-5 and TRBJ2-1; 8 nucleotides align to TRBD2. Per germline, CDR1 SGHKS and CDR2 YYEKEE (reference sequence). Germline trimming cut 0 bases from V and 9 bases from J; bases unmatched to any gene: 8. The CDR3 sequence is 15 residues long. The CDR3 DNA follows: TGTGCCAGCAGCTTGGAGCGGGAGACCTTTAGTGAGCAGTTCTTC. Residues: CASSLERETFSEQFF.

The sample holds one count of this clone. This chain links TRBV6-1 with TRBJ1-3; 7 positions agree with TRBD1. Germline V gene sequence: CDR1 MNHNS, CDR2 SASEGT. The J segment lost 2 bases and the V segment lost 10 bases, leaving 5 bases of the junction unmatched. This CDR3 spans 13 amino acids. This chain's CDR3 is CATIQGPGNTIYF. In DNA form, the CDR3 reads TGTGCCACGATACAGGGGCCTGGAAACACCATATATTTT.

The V gene is TRBV9, the J gene TRBJ1-2; D unresolved. Germline V lookup: CDR1 SGDLS, CDR2 YYNGEE. V was trimmed by 3 bases and J by 0 bases, leaving 12 bases between them. The CDR3 is 15 amino acids. The chain's CDR3 is CASSDSLLANYGYTF. As DNA, the CDR3 is TGTGCCAGCAGCGACTCTTTGTTAGCTAACTATGGCTACACCTTC. Full variable domain (rest looked up from reference TRBV9 and TRBJ1-2): DSGVTQTPKHLITATGQRVTLRCSPRSGDLSVYWYQQSLDQGLQFLIQYYNGEERAKGNILERFSAQQFPDLHSELNLSSLELGDSALYFCASSDSLLANYGYTFGSGTRLTVV.

The V gene is TRBV2, the J gene TRBJ2-3; 11 positions match TRBD2. Germline CDR1 reads SNHLY; CDR2 reads FYNNEI. The CDR3 loop spans 14 amino acids. Trimming cost V 7 bases and J 5 bases; bases outside gene matches: 5. The CDR3 here is CASNSGGAGDTQYF. CDR3 sequence (DNA): TGTGCCAGCAATAGCGGGGGGGCCGGAGATACGCAGTATTTT.

The chain recombines TRBV6-1 with TRBJ2-7; 7 bases agree with TRBD1. Germline CDR1 is MNHNS and CDR2 is SASEGT. With 5 bases clipped from V and 0 bases from J, the junction kept 7 bases outside the gene matches. The CDR3 is made up of 15 amino acids. The chain's CDR3 is CASSHTGTDSYEQYF. The CDR3, as DNA: TGTGCCAGCAGTCATACGGGGACAGACTCCTACGAGCAGTACTTC.

V is TRBV5-1 and J is TRBJ2-7; a weak D match, TRBD2 (5 bases). Germline loops: CDR1 SGHRS, CDR2 YFSETQ. The CDR3 sequence is 15 residues long. Trimming cost V 4 bases and J 7 bases, with 21 bases left between them. The CDR3 DNA is TGCGCCAGCAGCCCAGACCCCCAAACATCGGGGGAGCAGTACTTC. Translation: CASSPDPQTSGEQYF.

The chain uses TRBV9 and TRBJ1-2, with TRBD1 identical over 9 bases. CDR1 and CDR2 from the germline V gene are SGDLS and YYNGEE. After removal of 0 bases from V and 6 bases from J, the junction contained 6 bases not matched to a gene. The CDR3 extends over 15 amino acids. This CDR3 is CASSVDGTGGDGYTF. Here the CDR3 DNA reads TGTGCCAGCAGCGTAGACGGCACAGGGGGCGATGGCTACACCTTC.

V is TRBV5-1 and J is TRBJ1-2; a weak D match, TRBD1 (5 bases). The CDR3 sequence is 14 residues long. With 2 bases removed from V and 7 bases from J, the gap between germline ends came to 15 bases. From germline, CDR1 is SGHRS and CDR2 YFSETQ. The CDR3 DNA reads TGCGCCAGCAGCTTCGAAACCACAGGCCGTGGCTACACCTTC. It translates to CASSFETTGRGYTF. The full variable domain, with the rest looked up from reference TRBV5-1 and TRBJ1-2, is KAGVTQTPRYLIKTRGQQVTLSCSPISGHRSVSWYQQTPGQGLQFLFEYFSETQRNKGNFPGRFSGRQFSNSRSEMNVSTLELGDSALYLCASSFETTGRGYTFGSGTRLTVV.